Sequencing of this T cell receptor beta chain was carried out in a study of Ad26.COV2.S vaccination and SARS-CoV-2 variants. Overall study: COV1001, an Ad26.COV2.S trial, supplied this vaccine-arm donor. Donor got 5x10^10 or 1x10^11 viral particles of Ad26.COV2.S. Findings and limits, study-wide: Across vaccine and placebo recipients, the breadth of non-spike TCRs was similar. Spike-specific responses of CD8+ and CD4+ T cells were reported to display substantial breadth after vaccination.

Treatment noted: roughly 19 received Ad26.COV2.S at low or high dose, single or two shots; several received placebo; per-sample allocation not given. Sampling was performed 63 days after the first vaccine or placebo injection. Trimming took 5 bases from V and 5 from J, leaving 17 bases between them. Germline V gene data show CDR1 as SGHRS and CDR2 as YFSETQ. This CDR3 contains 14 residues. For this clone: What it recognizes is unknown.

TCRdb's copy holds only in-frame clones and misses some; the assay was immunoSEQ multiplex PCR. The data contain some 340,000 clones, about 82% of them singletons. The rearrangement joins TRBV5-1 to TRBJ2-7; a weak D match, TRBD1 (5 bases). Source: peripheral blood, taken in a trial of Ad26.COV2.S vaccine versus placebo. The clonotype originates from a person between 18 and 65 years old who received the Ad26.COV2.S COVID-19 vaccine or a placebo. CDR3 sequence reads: CASRSRQGADEQYF. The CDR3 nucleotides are TGCGCCAGCAGATCCCGGCAGGGCGCTGACGAGCAGTACTTC.